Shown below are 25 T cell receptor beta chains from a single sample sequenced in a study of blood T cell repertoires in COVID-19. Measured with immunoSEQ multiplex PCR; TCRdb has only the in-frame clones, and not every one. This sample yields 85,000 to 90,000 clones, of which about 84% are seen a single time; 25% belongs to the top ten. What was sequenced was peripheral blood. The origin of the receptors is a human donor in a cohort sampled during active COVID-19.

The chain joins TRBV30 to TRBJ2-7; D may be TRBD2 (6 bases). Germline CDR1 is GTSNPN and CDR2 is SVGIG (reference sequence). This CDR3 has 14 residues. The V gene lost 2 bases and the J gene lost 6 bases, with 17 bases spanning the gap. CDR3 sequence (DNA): TGTGCCTGGAGTACCTCAGGGAGGAGGGGCGAGCAGTACTTC. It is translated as CAWSTSGRRGEQYF.

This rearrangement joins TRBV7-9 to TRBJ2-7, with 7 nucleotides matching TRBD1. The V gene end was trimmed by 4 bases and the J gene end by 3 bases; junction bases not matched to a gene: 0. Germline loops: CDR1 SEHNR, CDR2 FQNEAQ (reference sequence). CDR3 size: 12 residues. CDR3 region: CASSWDSYEQYF. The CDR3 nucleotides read TGTGCCAGCAGCTGGGACAGCTACGAGCAGTACTTC.

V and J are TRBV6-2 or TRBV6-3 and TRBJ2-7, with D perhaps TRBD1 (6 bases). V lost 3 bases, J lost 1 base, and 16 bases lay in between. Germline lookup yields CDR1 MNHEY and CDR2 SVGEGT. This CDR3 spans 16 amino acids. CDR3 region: CASSYATGLQSYEQYF. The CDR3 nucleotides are TGTGCCAGCAGTTATGCTACAGGGCTTCAATCCTACGAGCAGTACTTC.

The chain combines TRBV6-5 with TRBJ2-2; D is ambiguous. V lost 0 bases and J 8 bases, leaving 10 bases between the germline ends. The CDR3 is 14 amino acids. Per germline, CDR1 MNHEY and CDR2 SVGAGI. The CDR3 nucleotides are TGTGCCAGCAGTTACTCGAGCCTCCCGGGGGAGCTGTTTTTT. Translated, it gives CASSYSSLPGELFF.

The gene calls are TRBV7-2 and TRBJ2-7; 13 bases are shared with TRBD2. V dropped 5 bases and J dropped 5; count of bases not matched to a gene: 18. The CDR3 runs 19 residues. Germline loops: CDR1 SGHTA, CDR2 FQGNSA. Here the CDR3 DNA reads TGTGCCAGCAGCCCCACTAGCGGGGGGGCCTCATTGAAAGTCCACGAGCAGTACTTC. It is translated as CASSPTSGGASLKVHEQYF.

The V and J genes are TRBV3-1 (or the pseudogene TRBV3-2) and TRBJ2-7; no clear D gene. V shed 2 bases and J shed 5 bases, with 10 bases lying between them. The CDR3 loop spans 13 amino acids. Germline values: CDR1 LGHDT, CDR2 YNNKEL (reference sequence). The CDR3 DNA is TGTGCCAGCAGCCAACCGGGTTGGCACGAGCAGTACTTC. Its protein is CASSQPGWHEQYF.

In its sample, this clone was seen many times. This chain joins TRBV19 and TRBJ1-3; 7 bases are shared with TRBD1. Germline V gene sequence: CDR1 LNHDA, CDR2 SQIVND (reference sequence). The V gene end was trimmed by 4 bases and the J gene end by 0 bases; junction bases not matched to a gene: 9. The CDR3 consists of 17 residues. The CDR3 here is CASSTGDRLYSGNTIYF. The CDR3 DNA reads TGTGCCAGTAGTACGGGGGACAGATTGTACTCTGGAAACACCATATATTTT.

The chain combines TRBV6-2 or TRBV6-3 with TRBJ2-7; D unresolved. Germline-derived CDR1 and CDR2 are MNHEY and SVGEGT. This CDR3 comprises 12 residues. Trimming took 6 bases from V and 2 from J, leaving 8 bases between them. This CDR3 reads CASSPAAYEQYF. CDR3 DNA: TGTGCCAGCAGCCCCGCGGCCTACGAGCAGTACTTC.

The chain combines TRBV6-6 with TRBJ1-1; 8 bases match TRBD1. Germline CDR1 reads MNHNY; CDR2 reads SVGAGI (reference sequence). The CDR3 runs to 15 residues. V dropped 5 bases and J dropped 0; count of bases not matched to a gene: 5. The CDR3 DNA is TGTGCCAGCAGTCGGACAGGGTCCATGAACACTGAAGCTTTCTTT. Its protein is CASSRTGSMNTEAFF.

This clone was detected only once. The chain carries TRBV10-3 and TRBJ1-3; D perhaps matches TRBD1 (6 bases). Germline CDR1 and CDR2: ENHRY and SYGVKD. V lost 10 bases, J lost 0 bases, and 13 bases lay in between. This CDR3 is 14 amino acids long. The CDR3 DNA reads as TGTGCCACAAGACGGACAGACTCTGGAAACACCATATATTTT. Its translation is CATRRTDSGNTIYF.

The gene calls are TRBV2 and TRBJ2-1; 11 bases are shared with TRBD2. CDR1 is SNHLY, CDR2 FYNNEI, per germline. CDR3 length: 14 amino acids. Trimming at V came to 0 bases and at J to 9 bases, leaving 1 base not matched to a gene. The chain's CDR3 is CASSEAGTSGEQFF. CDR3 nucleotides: TGTGCCAGCAGTGAAGCTGGGACTAGCGGTGAGCAGTTCTTC.

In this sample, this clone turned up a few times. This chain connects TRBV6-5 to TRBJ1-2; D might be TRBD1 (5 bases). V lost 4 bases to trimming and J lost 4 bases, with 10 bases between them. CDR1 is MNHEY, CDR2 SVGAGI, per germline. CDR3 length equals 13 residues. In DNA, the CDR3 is TGTGCCAGCAGTTCTAGGGGTCTCTATGGCTACACCTTC. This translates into CASSSRGLYGYTF.

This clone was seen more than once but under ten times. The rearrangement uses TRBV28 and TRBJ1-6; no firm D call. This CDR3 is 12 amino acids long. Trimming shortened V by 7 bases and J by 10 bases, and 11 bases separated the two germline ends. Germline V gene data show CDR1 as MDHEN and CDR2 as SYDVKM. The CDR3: CASTQERSPLHF. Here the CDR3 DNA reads TGTGCCAGCACCCAGGAAAGGTCACCCCTCCACTTT.

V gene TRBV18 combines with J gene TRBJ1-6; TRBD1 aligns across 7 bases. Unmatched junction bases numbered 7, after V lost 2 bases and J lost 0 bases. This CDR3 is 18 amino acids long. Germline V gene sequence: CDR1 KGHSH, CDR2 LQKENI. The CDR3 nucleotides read TGTGCCAGCTCACCAGACGACAGGGTGGGCTCCTATAATTCACCCCTCCACTTT. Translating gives CASSPDDRVGSYNSPLHF.

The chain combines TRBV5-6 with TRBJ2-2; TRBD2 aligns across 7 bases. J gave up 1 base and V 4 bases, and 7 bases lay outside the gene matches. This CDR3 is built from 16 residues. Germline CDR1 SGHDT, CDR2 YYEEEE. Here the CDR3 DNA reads TGTGCCAGCAGCCCCGGGAGGCAGATGAACACCGGGGAGCTGTTTTTT. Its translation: CASSPGRQMNTGELFF.

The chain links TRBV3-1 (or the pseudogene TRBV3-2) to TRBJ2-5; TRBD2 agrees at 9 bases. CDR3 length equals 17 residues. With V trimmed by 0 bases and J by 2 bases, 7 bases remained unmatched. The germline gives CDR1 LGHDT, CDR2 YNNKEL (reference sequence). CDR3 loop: CASSQDPQRGVQETQYF. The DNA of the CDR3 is TGTGCCAGCAGCCAAGATCCCCAGCGGGGGGTTCAAGAGACCCAGTACTTC.

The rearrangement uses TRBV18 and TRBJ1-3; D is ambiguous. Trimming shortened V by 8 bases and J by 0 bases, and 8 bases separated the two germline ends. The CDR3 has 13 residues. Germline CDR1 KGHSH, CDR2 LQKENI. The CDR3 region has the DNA TGTGCCAGCCCCGCGGGCTCTGGAAACACCATATATTTT. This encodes CASPAGSGNTIYF.

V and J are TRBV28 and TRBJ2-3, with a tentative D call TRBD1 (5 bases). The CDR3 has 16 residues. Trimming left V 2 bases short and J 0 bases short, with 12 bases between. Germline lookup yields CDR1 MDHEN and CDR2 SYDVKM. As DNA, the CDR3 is TGTGCCAGCAGTTTAAGGGGAATGGGTAGCACAGATACGCAGTATTTT. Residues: CASSLRGMGSTDTQYF.

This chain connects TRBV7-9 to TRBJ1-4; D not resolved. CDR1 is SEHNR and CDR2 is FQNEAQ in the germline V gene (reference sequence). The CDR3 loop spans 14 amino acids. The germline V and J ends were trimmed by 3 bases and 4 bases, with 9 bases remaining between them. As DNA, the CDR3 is TGTGCCAGCAGCTTCGTCGGGGTTAATGAAAAACTGTTTTTT. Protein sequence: CASSFVGVNEKLFF.

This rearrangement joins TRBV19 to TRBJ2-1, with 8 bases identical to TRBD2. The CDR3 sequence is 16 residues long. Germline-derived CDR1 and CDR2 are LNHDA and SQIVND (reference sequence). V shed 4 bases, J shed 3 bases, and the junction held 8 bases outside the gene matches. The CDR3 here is CASSRVAGPLYNEQFF. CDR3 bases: TGTGCCAGTAGTAGGGTAGCGGGGCCTCTCTACAATGAGCAGTTCTTC.

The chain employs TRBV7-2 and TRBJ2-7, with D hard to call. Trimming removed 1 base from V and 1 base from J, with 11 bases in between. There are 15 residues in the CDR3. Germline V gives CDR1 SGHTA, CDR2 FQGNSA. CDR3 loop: CASSLGAYSSYEQYF. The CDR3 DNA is TGTGCCAGCAGCTTAGGGGCTTACTCATCCTACGAGCAGTACTTC.

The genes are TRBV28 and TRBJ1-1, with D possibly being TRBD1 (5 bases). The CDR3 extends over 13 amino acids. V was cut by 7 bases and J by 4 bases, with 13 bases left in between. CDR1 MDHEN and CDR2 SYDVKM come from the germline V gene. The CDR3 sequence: CASIGAQGTEAFF. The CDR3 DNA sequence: TGTGCCAGCATAGGGGCCCAGGGCACTGAAGCTTTCTTT.

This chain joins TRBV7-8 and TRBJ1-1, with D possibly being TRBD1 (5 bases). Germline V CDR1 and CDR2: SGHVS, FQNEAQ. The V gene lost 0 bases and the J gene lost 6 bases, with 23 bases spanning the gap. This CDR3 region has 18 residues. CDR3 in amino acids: CASSLAPIGVQEHAEAFF. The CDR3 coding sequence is TGTGCCAGCAGCTTAGCCCCAATAGGGGTTCAGGAACACGCTGAAGCTTTCTTT. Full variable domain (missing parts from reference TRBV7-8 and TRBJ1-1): GAGVSQSPRYKVAKRGQDVALRCDPISGHVSLFWYQQALGQGPEFLTYFQNEAQLDKSGLPSDRFFAERPEGSVSTLKIQRTQQEDSAVYLCASSLAPIGVQEHAEAFFGQGTRLTVV.

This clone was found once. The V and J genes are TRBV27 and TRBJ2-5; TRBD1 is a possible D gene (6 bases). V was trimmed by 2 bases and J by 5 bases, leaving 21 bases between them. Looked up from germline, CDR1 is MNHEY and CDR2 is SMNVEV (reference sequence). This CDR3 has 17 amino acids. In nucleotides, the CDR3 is TGTGCCAGCAGTTTAACCCTTCCTTCACAGGGCGGGGAGACCCAGTACTTC. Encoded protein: CASSLTLPSQGGETQYF.

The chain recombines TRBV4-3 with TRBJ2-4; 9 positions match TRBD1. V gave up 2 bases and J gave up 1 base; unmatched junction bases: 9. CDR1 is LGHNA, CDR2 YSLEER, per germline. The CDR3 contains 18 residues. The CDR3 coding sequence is TGCGCCAGCAGCCAAAGCGGGACAGGGTCAGGGGCCAAAAACATTCAGTACTTC. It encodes CASSQSGTGSGAKNIQYF.